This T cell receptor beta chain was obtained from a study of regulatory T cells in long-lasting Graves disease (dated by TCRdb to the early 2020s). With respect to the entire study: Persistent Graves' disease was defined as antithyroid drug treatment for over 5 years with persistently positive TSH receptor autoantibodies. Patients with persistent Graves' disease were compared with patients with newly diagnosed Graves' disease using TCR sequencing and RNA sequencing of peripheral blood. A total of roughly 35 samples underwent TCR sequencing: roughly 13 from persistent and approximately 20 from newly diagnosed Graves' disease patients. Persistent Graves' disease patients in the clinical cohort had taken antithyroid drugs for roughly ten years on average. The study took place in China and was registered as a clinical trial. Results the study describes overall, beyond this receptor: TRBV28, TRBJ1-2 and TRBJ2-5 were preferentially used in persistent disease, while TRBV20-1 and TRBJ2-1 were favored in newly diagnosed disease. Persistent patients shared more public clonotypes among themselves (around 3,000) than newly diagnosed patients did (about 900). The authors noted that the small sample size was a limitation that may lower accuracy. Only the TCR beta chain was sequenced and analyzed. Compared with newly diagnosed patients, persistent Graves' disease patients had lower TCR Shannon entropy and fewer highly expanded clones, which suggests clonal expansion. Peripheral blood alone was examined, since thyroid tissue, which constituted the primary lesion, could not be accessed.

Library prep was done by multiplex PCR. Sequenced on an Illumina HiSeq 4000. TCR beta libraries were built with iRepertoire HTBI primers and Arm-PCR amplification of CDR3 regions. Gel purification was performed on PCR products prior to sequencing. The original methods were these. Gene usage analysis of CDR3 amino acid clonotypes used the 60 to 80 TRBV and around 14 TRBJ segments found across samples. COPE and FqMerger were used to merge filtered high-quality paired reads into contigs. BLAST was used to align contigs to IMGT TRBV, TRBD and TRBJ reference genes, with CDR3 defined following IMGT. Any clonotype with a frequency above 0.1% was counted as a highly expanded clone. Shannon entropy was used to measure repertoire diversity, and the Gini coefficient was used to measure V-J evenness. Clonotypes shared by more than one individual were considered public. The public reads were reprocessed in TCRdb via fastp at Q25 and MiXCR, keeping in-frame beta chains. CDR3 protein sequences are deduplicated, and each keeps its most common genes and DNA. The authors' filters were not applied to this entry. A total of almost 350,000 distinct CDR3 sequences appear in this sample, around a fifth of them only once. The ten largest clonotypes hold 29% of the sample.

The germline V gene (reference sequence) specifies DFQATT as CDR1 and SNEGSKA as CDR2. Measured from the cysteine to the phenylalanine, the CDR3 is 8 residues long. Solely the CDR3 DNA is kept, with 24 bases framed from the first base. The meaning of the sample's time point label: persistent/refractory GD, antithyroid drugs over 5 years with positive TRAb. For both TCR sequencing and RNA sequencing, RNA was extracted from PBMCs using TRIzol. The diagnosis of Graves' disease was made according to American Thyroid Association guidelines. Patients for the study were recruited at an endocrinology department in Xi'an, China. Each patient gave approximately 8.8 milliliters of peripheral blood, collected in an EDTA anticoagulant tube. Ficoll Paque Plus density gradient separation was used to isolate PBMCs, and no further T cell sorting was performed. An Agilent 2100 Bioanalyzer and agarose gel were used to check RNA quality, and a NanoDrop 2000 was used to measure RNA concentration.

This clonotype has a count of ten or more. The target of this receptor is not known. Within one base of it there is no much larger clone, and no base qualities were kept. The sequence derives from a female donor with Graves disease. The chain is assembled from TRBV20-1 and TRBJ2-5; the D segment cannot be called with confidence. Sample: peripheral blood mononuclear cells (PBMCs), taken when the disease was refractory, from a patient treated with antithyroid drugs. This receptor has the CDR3 CKWGTQYF. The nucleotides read TGCAAGTGGGGGACCCAGTACTTC.